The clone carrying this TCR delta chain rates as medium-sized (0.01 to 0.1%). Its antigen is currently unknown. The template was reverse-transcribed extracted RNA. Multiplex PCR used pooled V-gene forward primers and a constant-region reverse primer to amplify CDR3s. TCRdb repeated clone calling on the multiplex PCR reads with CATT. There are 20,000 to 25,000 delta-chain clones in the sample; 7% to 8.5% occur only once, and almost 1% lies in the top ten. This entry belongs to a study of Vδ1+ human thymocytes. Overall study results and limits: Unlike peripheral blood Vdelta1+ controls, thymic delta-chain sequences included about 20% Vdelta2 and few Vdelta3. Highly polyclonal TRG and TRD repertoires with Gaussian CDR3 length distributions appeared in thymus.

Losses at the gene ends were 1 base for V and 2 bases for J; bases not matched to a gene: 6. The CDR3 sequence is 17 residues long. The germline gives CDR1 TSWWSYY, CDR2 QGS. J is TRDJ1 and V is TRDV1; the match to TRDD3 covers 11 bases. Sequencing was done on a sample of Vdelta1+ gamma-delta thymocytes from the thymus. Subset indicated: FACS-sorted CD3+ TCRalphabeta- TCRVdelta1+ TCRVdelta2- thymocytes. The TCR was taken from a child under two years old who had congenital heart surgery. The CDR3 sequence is CALGEPWGIPFTDKLIF. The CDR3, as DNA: TGTGCTCTTGGGGAACCCTGGGGGATACCCTTTACCGATAAACTCATCTTT.